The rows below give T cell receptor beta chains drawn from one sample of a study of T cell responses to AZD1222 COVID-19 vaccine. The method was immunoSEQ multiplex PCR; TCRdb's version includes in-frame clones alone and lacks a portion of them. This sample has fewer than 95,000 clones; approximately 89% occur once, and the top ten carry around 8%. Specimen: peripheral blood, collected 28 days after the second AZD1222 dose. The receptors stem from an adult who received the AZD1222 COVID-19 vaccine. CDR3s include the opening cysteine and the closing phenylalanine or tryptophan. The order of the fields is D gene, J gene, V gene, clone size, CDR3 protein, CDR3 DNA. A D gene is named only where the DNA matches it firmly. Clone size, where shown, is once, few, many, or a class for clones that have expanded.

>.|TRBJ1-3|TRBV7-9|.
CASSYADRSSGNTIYF
TGTGCCAGCAGCTACGCCGACAGGAGCTCTGGAAACACCATATATTTT
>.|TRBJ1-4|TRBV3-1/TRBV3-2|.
CASSHLDGGGEKLFF
TGTGCCAGCAGCCACCTCGACGGCGGGGGTGAAAAACTGTTTTTT
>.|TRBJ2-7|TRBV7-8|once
CASSLRTGDDHYEQYF
TGTGCCAGCAGCTTACGGACGGGGGACGACCACTACGAGCAGTACTTC
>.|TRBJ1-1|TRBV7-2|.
CASSQGTYTEAFF
TGTGCCAGCAGCCAGGGGACATACACTGAAGCTTTCTTT
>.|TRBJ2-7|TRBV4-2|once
CASSQGRPDSYEQYF
TGTGCCAGCAGCCAAGGTCGGCCAGACTCCTACGAGCAGTACTTC
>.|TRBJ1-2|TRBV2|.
CASSEAQRNGYTF
TGTGCCAGCAGTGAAGCGCAAAGGAATGGCTACACCTTC
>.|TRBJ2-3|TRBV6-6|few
CASSPTDTQYF
TGTGCCAGCAGCCCCACAGATACGCAGTATTTT
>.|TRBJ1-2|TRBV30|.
CAWTGGRLFREALSF
TGTGCCTGGACCGGTGGCAGGTTGTTCCGGGAGGCGTTGTCCTTC
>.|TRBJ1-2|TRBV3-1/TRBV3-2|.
CASSQDENWDKADHGYTF
TGTGCCAGCAGCCAAGATGAGAATTGGGACAAGGCGGATCACGGCTACACCTTC
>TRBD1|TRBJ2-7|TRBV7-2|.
CASSSMRGGTGGRYEQYF
TGTGCCAGCAGCTCGATGCGTGGTGGGACAGGGGGCAGGTACGAGCAGTACTTC
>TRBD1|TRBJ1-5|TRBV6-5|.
CASSNQGASDQPQHF
TGTGCCAGCAGTAATCAGGGGGCTTCGGATCAGCCCCAGCATTTT
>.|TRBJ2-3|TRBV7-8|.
CASSPGLHLADTQYF
TGTGCCAGCAGCCCCGGACTACACTTGGCAGATACGCAGTATTTT
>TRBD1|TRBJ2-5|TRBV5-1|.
CASSPDRQGAWETQYF
TGCGCCAGCAGCCCAGACCGACAGGGGGCTTGGGAGACCCAGTACTTC
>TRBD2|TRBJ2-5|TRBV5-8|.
CASSFSGREETQYF
TGTGCCAGCAGCTTCTCGGGGCGGGAGGAGACCCAGTACTTC
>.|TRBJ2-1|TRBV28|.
CASSLGAPSLQFF
TGTGCCAGCAGTTTAGGAGCGCCCTCATTGCAGTTCTTC
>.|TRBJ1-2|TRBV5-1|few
CASSLDGRGFPGYTF
TGCGCCAGCAGCTTGGATGGCAGGGGTTTTCCTGGCTACACCTTC
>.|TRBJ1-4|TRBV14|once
CASSQGSASNEKLFF
TGTGCCAGCAGCCAAGGTTCGGCATCTAATGAAAAACTGTTTTTT
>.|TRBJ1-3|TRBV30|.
CAWSVGVLSGNTIYF
TGTGCCTGGAGTGTAGGGGTCCTCTCTGGAAACACCATATATTTT
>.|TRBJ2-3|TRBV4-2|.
CASSQVASSADTQYF
TGTGCCAGCAGCCAAGTTGCTAGTAGTGCAGATACGCAGTATTTT
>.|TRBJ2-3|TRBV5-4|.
CASSLRGTDTQYF
TGTGCCAGCAGCTTGAGGGGCACAGATACGCAGTATTTT
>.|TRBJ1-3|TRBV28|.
CASSEVPGNTIYF
TGTGCCAGCTCAGAGGTCCCCGGAAACACCATATATTTT
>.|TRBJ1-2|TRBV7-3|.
CASSFGREDGYTF
TGTGCCAGCAGCTTCGGCAGGGAGGATGGCTACACCTTC
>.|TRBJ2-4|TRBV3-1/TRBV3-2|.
CASSQAGHLNIQYF
TGTGCCAGCAGCCAAGCGGGCCACCTAAACATTCAGTACTTC
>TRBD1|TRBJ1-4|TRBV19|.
CASSIRSRGQGREKLFF
TGTGCCAGTAGTATTAGAAGTAGGGGACAGGGGAGAGAAAAACTGTTTTTT
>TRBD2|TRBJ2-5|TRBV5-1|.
CASSPGLAGVFGETQYF
TGCGCCAGCAGCCCGGGACTAGCGGGAGTTTTCGGAGAGACCCAGTACTTC
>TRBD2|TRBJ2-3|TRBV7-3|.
CASSVAGGTTDTQYF
TGTGCCAGCAGTGTAGCGGGAGGCACGACAGATACGCAGTATTTT
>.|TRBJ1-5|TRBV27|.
CASRKGDQPQHF
TGTGCCAGCAGGAAGGGAGATCAGCCCCAGCATTTT